The 16 T cell receptor beta chains below all came from one sample that was sequenced in a study of PD-1 blockade in classical Hodgkin lymphoma. Method: immunoSEQ multiplex PCR; TCRdb's copy keeps in-frame clones and lacks some. There are about 21,000 clones in the sample; roughly two thirds occur only once, and 5% to 6% lies in the top ten. Each of the patients experienced relapse following autologous stem cell transplantation, and their brentuximab vedotin exposure differed. The sequences come from peripheral blood mononuclear cells (PBMCs), collected at baseline. Source of these receptors: a human donor with classical Hodgkin lymphoma.

The chain joins TRBV30 to TRBJ1-6; TRBD1 agrees at 8 bases. Trimming took 4 bases from V and 9 from J; bases not matched to a gene: 8. The CDR3 has 14 residues. Germline loops: CDR1 GTSNPN, CDR2 SVGIG (reference sequence). CDR3 DNA sequence: TGTGCCTGGAAAAGGGACAGGAGTACTTCACCCCTCCACTTT. This sequence encodes CAWKRDRSTSPLHF.

In its sample, this clone was seen a few times. The CDR3 protein is CASTLDGYTDTQYF. The CDR3 DNA follows: TGTGCCAGCACGTTAGATGGATACACAGATACGCAGTATTTT. This chain joins TRBV27 and TRBJ2-3; D is undetermined. The germline CDR1 and CDR2 sequences are MNHEY and SMNVEV (reference sequence). This CDR3 has 14 residues. V lost 7 bases and J 2 bases, leaving 13 bases between the germline ends.

The chain uses TRBV20-1 and TRBJ2-7; D gene unclear. In germline, CDR1 is DFQATT, CDR2 SNEGSKA (reference sequence). The CDR3 sequence is 10 residues long. Trimming took off 6 bases at V and 3 bases at J, with 6 bases between the two ends. This CDR3 reads CSAWIYEQYF. As DNA, the CDR3 is TGCAGTGCCTGGATCTACGAGCAGTACTTC.

V is TRBV5-6 and J is TRBJ2-2; no clear D gene. CDR1 and CDR2 (germline): SGHDT, YYEEEE. The CDR3 is made up of 13 amino acids. The V and J ends lost 3 bases and 7 bases respectively, with 10 bases between them. The CDR3 sequence is CASSWNVDGELFF. The CDR3 bases are TGTGCCAGCAGCTGGAATGTTGACGGGGAGCTGTTTTTT.

The chain couples TRBV5-1 to TRBJ1-4; D might be TRBD1 (6 bases). V shed 4 bases and J shed 1 base, with 8 bases lying between them. The CDR3 length is 14 residues. Germline CDR1 is SGHRS and CDR2 is YFSETQ. In nucleotides, the CDR3 is TGCGCCAGCAGCCTACAGGGAACTAATGAAAAACTGTTTTTT. It yields the protein CASSLQGTNEKLFF. Variable domain in full (rest from reference TRBV5-1 and TRBJ1-4): KAGVTQTPRYLIKTRGQQVTLSCSPISGHRSVSWYQQTPGQGLQFLFEYFSETQRNKGNFPGRFSGRQFSNSRSEMNVSTLELGDSALYLCASSLQGTNEKLFFGSGTQLSVL.

The chain carries TRBV30 and TRBJ2-5; TRBD2 matches 11 bases. V dropped 3 bases and J dropped 4; count of bases not matched to a gene: 7. The CDR3 is 15 amino acids. Germline V gene lookup returns CDR1 GTSNPN and CDR2 SVGIG (reference sequence). The CDR3 DNA sequence: TGTGCCTGGAGCCCTACTAGCGGGAGAAGAGAGACCCAGTACTTC. Its translation is CAWSPTSGRRETQYF.

This rearrangement joins TRBV5-1 to TRBJ1-2; the D gene is possibly TRBD1 (6 bases). This CDR3 has 15 residues. CDR1 is SGHRS, CDR2 YFSETQ, per germline. V was cut by 3 bases and J by 10 bases, with 22 bases left in between. CDR3 sequence reads: CASSSSQGGLHPYTF. The DNA for the CDR3 is TGCGCCAGCAGCTCATCACAGGGAGGGCTACACCCCTACACCTTC.

A single count supports this clone. Other DNA sequences from this sample encode an identical CDR3 as well. This sequence joins TRBV19 and TRBJ2-3; D remains unclear. V lost 0 bases to trimming and J lost 0 bases, with 4 bases between them. Per the germline V gene, CDR1 is LNHDA and CDR2 is SQIVND (reference sequence). The CDR3 covers 14 residues. The CDR3 region is CASSIDGSTDTQYF. CDR3 bases: TGTGCCAGTAGTATAGACGGCAGCACAGATACGCAGTATTTT.

By share, this clone counts as medium-sized (0.01 to 0.1%). V usage is TRBV6-5 and J usage is TRBJ2-7, with 8 positions matching TRBD2. Unmatched junction bases numbered 8, after V lost 4 bases and J lost 3 bases. The CDR3 extends over 15 amino acids. CDR1 MNHEY and CDR2 SVGAGI come from the germline V gene. The DNA for the CDR3 is TGTGCCAGCAGTTCACTAGCGGAGCCCCTCTACGAGCAGTACTTC. Translating it yields CASSSLAEPLYEQYF.

This clone has only a few counts. The V call is TRBV6-5, the J call TRBJ1-4, with unresolved D. V lost 2 bases and J lost 7, with 5 bases in between. The germline gives CDR1 MNHEY, CDR2 SVGAGI. This CDR3 region has 12 residues. CDR3 sequence reads: CASSYEGEKLFF. The CDR3 DNA sequence: TGTGCCAGCAGTTACGAAGGTGAAAAACTGTTTTTT.

V usage is TRBV19 and J usage is TRBJ2-2; 7 bases map to TRBD2. Germline V CDR1 and CDR2: LNHDA, SQIVND (reference sequence). Unmatched junction bases numbered 8, after V lost 6 bases and J lost 4 bases. The CDR3 contains 15 residues. Here the CDR3 DNA reads TGTGCCAGTAGGGTAGCGGGTTCTTTCACCGGGGAGCTGTTTTTT. It translates to CASRVAGSFTGELFF.

A few counts support this clone. The chain has TRBV28 and TRBJ1-2, with TRBD1 as a possible D gene (6 bases). Germline V lookup: CDR1 MDHEN, CDR2 SYDVKM. Trimming removed 6 bases from V and 6 bases from J, with 17 bases in between. The CDR3 runs 14 residues. The CDR3 DNA reads TGTGCCAGCAGGGAGGGGGGCGGTACCCATGGCTACACCTTC. Residues: CASREGGGTHGYTF.

The V call is TRBV28, the J call TRBJ2-3; a weak D match, TRBD1 (6 bases). CDR3 length equals 15 residues. Between the trimmed V and J ends, which lost 5 bases and 1 base, there was a span of 13 bases. CDR1 MDHEN and CDR2 SYDVKM come from the germline V gene. The CDR3, as DNA: TGTGCCAGCAGTCCACAGGGCCTCGGCACAGATACGCAGTATTTT. This gives the protein CASSPQGLGTDTQYF. The full variable domain, rest sourced from reference TRBV28 and TRBJ2-3, is DVKVTQSSRYLVKRTGEKVFLECVQDMDHENMFWYRQDPGLGLRLIYFSYDVKMKEKGDIPEGYSVSREKKERFSLILESASTNQTSMYLCASSPQGLGTDTQYFGPGTRLTVL.

DNA for the CDR3: TGTGCCAGCAGTGAAGACTTGGGCGAGACCCAGTACTTC. Translated: CASSEDLGETQYF. V usage is TRBV2 and J usage is TRBJ2-5, with D hard to call. The CDR3 is made up of 13 amino acids. Germline CDR1 is SNHLY and CDR2 is FYNNEI. The ends were cut back, 1 base at V and 5 bases at J, with 8 bases in the middle. The full variable domain, with the rest looked up from reference TRBV2 and TRBJ2-5, is EPEVTQTPSHQVTQMGQEVILRCVPISNHLYFYWYRQILGQKVEFLVSFYNNEISEKSEIFDDQFSVERPDGSNFTLKIRSTKLEDSAMYFCASSEDLGETQYFGPGTRLLVL.

This chain joins TRBV4-3 and TRBJ2-1; D gene ambiguous. From germline, CDR1 is LGHNA and CDR2 YSLEER. The CDR3 is 13 amino acids. The V end lost 0 bases, the J end lost 8 bases, and 8 bases lay between the germline ends. This chain's CDR3 is CASSQDLKDEQFF. CDR3 coding DNA: TGCGCCAGCAGCCAAGATCTTAAAGATGAGCAGTTCTTC.

The sample holds one count of this clone. V and J are TRBV18 and TRBJ2-5; weak D call: TRBD2 (5 bases). The V gene lost 3 bases and the J gene lost 4 bases, with 12 bases spanning the gap. The germline V gene has CDR1 KGHSH and CDR2 LQKENI. This CDR3 is built from 14 residues. For the CDR3, the DNA is TGTGCCAGCTCACCTTACGGGGAAGGAGAGACCCAGTACTTC. Its protein product is CASSPYGEGETQYF.